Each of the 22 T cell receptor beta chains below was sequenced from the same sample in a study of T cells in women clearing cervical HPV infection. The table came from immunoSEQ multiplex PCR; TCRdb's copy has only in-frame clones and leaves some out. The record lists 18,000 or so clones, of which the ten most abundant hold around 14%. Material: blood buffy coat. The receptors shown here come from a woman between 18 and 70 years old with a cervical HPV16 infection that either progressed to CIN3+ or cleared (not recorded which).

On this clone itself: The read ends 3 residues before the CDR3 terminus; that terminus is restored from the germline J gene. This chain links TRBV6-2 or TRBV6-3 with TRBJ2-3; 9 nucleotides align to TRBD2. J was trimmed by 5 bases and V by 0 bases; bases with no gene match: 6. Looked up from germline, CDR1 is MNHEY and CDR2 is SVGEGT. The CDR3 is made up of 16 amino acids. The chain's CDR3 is CASSYSSSGSQDTQYF. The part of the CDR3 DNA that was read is TGTGCCAGCAGTTACTCAAGTAGCGGGAGTCAAGATACG.

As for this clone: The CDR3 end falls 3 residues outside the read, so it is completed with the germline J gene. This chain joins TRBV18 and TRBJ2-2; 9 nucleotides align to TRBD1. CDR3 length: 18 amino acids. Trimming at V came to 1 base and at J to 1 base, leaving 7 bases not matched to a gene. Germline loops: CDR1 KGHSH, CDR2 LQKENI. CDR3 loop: CASSPRLVTGGNTGELFF. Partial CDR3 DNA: TGTGCCAGCTCACCACGTCTAGTGACAGGGGGGAACACCGGGGAG.

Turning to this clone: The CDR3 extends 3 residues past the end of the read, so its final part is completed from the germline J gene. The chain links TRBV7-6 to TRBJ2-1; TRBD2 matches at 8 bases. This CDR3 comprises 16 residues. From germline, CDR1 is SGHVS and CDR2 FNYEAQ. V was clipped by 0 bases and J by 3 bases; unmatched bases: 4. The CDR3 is CASSLARTSFYNEQFF. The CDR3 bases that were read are TGTGCCAGCAGCTTAGCCAGGACTAGCTTCTACAATGAG.

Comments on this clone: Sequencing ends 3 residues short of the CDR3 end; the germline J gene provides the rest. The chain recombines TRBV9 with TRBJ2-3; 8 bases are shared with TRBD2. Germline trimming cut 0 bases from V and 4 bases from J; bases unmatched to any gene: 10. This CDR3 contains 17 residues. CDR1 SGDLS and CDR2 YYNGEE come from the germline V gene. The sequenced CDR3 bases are TGTGCCAGCAGCGTAGAGCCCCCGGGGGGGCCCGCAGATACG. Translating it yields CASSVEPPGGPADT. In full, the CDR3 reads CASSVEPPGGPADTQYF.

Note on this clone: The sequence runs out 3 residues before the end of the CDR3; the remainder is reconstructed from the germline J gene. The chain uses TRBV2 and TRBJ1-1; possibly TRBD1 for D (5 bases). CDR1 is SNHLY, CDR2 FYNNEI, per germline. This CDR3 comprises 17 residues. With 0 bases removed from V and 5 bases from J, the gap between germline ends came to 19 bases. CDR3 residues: CASSEARRAYGGTEAFF. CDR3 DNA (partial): TGTGCCAGCAGTGAAGCGAGGAGGGCCTATGGGGGGACTGAA. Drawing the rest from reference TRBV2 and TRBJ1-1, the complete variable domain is EPEVTQTPSHQVTQMGQEVILRCVPISNHLYFYWYRQILGQKVEFLVSFYNNEISEKSEIFDDQFSVERPDGSNFTLKIRSTKLEDSAMYFCASSEARRAYGGTEAFFGQGTRLTVV.

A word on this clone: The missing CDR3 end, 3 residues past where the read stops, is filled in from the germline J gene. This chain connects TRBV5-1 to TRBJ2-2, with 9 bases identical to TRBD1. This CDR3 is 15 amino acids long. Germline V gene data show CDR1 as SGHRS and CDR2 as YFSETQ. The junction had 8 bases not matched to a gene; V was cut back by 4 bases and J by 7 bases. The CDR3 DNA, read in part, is TGCGCCAGCAGCCACGGGGACAGGGAGGTCGGGGAG. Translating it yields CASSHGDREVGE. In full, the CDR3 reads CASSHGDREVGELFF.

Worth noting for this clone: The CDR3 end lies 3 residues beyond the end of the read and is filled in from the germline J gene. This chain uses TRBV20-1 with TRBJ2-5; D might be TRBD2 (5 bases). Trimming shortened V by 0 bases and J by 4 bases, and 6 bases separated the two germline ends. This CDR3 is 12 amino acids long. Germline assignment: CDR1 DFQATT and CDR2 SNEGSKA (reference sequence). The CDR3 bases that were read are TGCAGTGCTAGAGACCGGGGAGAGACC. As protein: CSARDRGET. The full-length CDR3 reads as CSARDRGETQYF.

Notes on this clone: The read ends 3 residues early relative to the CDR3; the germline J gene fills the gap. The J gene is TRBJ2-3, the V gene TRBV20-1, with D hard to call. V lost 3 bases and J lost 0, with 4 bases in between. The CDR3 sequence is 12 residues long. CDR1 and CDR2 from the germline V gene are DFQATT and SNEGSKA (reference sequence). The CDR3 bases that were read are TGCAGTGCTAGTAGAAGCACAGATACG. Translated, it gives CSASRSTDT. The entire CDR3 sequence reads CSASRSTDTQYF.

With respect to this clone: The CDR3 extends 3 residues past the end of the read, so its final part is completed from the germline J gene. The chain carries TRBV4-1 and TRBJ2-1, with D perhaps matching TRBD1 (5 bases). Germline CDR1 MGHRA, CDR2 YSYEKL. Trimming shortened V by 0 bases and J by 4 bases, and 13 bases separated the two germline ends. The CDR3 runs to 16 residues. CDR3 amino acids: CASSQDGRAAYNEQFF. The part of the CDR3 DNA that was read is TGCGCCAGCAGCCAAGACGGCAGGGCAGCTTACAATGAG.

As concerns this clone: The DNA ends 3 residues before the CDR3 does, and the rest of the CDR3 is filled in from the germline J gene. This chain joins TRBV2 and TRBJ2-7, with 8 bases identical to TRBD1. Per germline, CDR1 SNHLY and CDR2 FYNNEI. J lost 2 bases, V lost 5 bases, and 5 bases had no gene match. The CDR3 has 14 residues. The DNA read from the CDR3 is TGTGCCAGCAGTACCGGGACAGGAACCTACGAG. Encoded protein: CASSTGTGTYE. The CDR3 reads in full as CASSTGTGTYEQYF. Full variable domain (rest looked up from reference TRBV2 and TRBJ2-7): EPEVTQTPSHQVTQMGQEVILRCVPISNHLYFYWYRQILGQKVEFLVSFYNNEISEKSEIFDDQFSVERPDGSNFTLKIRSTKLEDSAMYFCASSTGTGTYEQYFGPGTRLTVT.

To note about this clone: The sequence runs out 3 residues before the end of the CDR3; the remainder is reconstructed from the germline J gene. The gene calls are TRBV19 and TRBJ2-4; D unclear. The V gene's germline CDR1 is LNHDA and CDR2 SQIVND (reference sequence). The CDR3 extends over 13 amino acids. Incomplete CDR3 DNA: TGTGCCAGTAGTCCCGGGTCCACCTATGGT. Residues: CASSPGSTYG. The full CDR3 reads CASSPGSTYGQYF.

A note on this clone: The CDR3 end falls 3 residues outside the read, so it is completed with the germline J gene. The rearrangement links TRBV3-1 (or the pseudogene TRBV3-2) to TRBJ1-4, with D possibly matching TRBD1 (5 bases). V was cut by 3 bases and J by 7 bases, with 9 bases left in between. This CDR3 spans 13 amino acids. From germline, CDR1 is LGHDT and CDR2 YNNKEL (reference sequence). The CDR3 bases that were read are TGTGCCAGCAGCCAGTTAGGGGTTGAAAAA. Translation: CASSQLGVEK. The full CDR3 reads CASSQLGVEKLFF.

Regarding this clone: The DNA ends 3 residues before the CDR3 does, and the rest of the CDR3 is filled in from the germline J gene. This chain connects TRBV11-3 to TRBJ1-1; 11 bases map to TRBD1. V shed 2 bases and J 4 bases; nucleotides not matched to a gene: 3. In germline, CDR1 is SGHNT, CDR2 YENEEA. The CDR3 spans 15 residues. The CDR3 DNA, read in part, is TGTGCCAGCAGCTTACGGGACAGGGGGAGCACTGAA. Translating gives CASSLRDRGSTE. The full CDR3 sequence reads CASSLRDRGSTEAFF.

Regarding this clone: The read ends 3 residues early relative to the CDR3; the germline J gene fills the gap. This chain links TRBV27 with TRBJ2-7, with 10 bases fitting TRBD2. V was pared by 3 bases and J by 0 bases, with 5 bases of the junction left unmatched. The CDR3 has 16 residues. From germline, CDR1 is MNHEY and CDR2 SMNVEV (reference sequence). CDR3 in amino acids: CASSFSLAGSSYEQYF. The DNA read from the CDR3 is TGTGCCAGCAGTTTTTCACTAGCGGGAAGCTCCTACGAG.

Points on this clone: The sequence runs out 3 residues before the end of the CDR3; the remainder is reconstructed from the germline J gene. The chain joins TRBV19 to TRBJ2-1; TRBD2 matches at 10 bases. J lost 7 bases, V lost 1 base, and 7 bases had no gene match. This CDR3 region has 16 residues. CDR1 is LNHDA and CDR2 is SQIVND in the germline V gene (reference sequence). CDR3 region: CASSIAASGRGNEQFF. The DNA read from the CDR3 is TGTGCCAGTAGTATAGCCGCTAGCGGGAGAGGGAATGAG.

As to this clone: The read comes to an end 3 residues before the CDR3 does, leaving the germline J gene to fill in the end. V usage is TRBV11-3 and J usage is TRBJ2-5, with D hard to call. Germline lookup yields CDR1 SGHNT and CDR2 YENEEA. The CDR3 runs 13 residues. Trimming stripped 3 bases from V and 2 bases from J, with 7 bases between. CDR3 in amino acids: CASSFYSQETQYF. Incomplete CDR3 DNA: TGTGCCAGCAGCTTCTACAGTCAAGAGACC.

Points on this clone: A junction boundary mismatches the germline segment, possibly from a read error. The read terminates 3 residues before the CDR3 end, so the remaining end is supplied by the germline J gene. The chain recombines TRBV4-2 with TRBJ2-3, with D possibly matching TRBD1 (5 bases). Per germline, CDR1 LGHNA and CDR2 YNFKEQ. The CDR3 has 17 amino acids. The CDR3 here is CASSPRADPRGWDTQYF. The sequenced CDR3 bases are TGCGCCAGCAGCCCGAGAGCAGACCCAAGGGGTTGGGATACG.

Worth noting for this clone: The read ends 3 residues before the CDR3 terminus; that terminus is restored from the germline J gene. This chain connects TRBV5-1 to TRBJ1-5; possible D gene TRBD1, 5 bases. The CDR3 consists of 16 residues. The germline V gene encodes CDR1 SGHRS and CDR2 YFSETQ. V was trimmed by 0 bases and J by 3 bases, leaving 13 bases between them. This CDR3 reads CASSLGLSGPNQPQHF. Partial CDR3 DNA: TGCGCCAGCAGCTTGGGATTGTCAGGGCCCAATCAGCCC.

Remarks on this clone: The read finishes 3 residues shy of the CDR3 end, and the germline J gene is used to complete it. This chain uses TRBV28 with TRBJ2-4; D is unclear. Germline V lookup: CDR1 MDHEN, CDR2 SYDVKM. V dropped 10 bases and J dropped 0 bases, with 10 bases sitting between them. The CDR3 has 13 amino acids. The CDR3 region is CANVRVAKNIQYF. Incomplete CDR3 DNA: TGTGCCAATGTACGGGTAGCCAAAAACATT.

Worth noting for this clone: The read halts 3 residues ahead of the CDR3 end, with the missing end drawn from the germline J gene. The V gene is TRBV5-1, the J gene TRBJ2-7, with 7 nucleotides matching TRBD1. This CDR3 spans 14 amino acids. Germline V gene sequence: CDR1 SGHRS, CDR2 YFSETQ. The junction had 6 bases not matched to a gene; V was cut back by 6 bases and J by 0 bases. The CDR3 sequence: CASTIQGNSYEQYF. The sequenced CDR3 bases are TGCGCCAGCACCATACAGGGGAACTCCTACGAG.

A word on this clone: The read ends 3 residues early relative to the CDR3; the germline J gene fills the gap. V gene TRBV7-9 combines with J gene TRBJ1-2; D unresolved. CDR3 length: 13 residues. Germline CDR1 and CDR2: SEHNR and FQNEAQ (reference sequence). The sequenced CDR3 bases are TGTGCCAGCAGCTTTGAAGGGTTCGGTGAC. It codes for CASSFEGFGD. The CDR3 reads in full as CASSFEGFGDYTF.

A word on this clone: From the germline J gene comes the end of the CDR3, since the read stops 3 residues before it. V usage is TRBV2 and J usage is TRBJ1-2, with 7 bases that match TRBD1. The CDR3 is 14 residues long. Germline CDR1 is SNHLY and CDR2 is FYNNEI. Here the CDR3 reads CASPTGDSYNDYTF. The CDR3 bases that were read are TGTGCCAGCCCCACAGGGGATTCCTACAATGAC.